These 6 T cell receptor beta chains share one sample of origin, sequenced in a study of T-cell reconstitution after alpha-beta-depleted transplantation in children. Unique molecular identifiers were incorporated when the TCRbeta library was constructed. TCRdb reprocessed the PCR reads via MiXCR and lists one record per CDR3 protein. The sample has some 340,000 distinct CDR3 sequences, about 9.4% seen once. The sample was PBMCs from the stem cell graft donor, taken from the stem cell graft. The receptors derive from a human donor who donated a stem cell graft to a child with acute lymphoblastic leukemia.

This clonotype was counted a few times. The J gene is TRBJ2-3, the V gene TRBV27; 10 bases are a match to TRBD2. The germline V gene encodes CDR1 MNHEY and CDR2 SMNVEV (reference sequence). The J segment lost 5 bases and the V segment lost 4 bases, leaving 6 bases of the junction unmatched. This CDR3 contains 15 residues. CDR3 DNA: TGTGCCAGCAGTTGGTTTAGCGGGAGGCGAGATACGCAGTATTTT. Translating gives CASSWFSGRRDTQYF.

This clonotype was recorded a few times. CDR3 DNA sequence: TGCGCCAGCAGCTTGGAGTTAGCCAAAAACATTCAGTACTTC. Translated, it gives CASSLELAKNIQYF. The chain joins TRBV5-1 to TRBJ2-4; D gene ambiguous. Trimming left V 0 bases short and J 0 bases short, with 4 bases between. This CDR3 has 14 amino acids. Looked up from germline, CDR1 is SGHRS and CDR2 is YFSETQ.

This clonotype was counted only a few times. Written as DNA, the CDR3 is TGTGCCAGCAGTTTTTTTGCGGGTATAGGTACCTACAATGAGCAGTTCTTC. It is translated as CASSFFAGIGTYNEQFF. V and J are TRBV12-3 or TRBV12-4 and TRBJ2-1; a possible D gene is TRBD2 (5 bases). The ends were cut back, 3 bases at V and 2 bases at J, with 17 bases in the middle. The CDR3 has 17 residues.

This chain links TRBV24-1 with TRBJ2-5; D perhaps matches TRBD2 (6 bases). The CDR3 is 15 residues long. CDR1 is KGHDR, CDR2 SFDVKD, per germline. V was clipped by 0 bases and J by 5 bases, with 12 bases between them. The CDR3 spells CATSDLRDFGETQYF. The CDR3 region has the DNA TGTGCCACCAGTGATTTGCGGGACTTTGGGGAGACCCAGTACTTC.

The chain carries TRBV4-3 and TRBJ1-5; 7 bases fit TRBD1. J was trimmed by 6 bases and V by 0 bases; bases with no gene match: 8. The CDR3 contains 16 residues. Germline-derived CDR1 and CDR2 are LGHNA and YSLEER. The CDR3 reads CASSQEARGLFQPQHF. The CDR3 region has the DNA TGCGCCAGCAGCCAAGAAGCCAGGGGGTTGTTTCAGCCCCAGCATTTT.

Concerning this clonotype itself: Its ends do not fully match the called genes, so a read error is possible. The chain is built from TRBV20-1 and TRBJ2-2, with 15 bases matching TRBD2. Germline V gene data show CDR1 as DFQATT and CDR2 as SNEGSKA (reference sequence). The length of the CDR3 is 16 residues. The DNA of the CDR3 is TGCTGTGCTAGAGCGGGACTAGCGGGAGGAACCGGGGAGCTGTTTTTT. Protein sequence: CCARAGLAGGTGELFF.